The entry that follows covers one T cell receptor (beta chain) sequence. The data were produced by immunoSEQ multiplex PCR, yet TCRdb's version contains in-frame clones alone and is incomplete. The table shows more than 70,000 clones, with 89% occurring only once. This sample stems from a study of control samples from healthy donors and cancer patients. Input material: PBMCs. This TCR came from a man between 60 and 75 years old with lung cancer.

This CDR3 is CASNSPNAGGSSYEQYV. The CDR3 nucleotides read TGTGCCAGCAACTCCCCCAATGCTGGGGGCAGTTCCTACGAGCAGTACGTC. The V call is TRBV11-2, the J call TRBJ2-7; D might be TRBD1 (6 bases). Germline V gives CDR1 SGHAT, CDR2 FQNNGV. This CDR3 has 17 amino acids. V lost 7 bases and J 1 base, leaving 23 bases between the germline ends.